The rows below give T cell receptor beta chains drawn from one sample of a study of CD8+CD57+ T cells in acquired aplastic anemia. TCRdb used MiXCR to reprocess the reads, holding one entry per CDR3 protein. The repertoire has about 270,000 distinct CDR3 sequences, 56% of them found once; the top ten carry less than 9.5%. Sequenced material: sorted CD4+, CD8+, or CD8+CD57+ T cells (not recorded which) from PBMCs. These receptors were taken from a human donor with severe aplastic anemia or a healthy control (not recorded which). The CDR3 runs from the conserved cysteine through the conserved F or W. A D gene is named only where the DNA matches it firmly. Size values are once, few and many counts, or a class for expanded clones, and some rows have none.

cdr3_length j_call v_call clone_size d_call cdr3_nt cdr3_aa
15 TRBJ2-3 TRBV12-3/TRBV12-4 - TRBD2 TGTGCCAGCAGCATAGCGGGGCCCACCACAGATACGCAGTATTTT CASSIAGPTTDTQYF
16 TRBJ1-6 TRBV11-2 many TRBD1 TGTGCCAGCAGCTTGGGCTCGGACAGGGACAATTCACCCCTCCACTTT CASSLGSDRDNSPLHF
15 TRBJ2-5 TRBV6-5 many TRBD1 TGTGCCAGCAGTCTAAAGACAGGGGGTTTGGAGACCCAGTACTTC CASSLKTGGLETQYF
12 TRBJ2-7 TRBV5-1 - TRBD2 TGCGCCAGCAGCGTGGGACTAAGTGAGCAGTACTTC CASSVGLSEQYF
12 TRBJ2-7 TRBV7-2 many TRBD2 TGTGCCAGCAGCTTAGACGGGGGGGAGCAGTACTTC CASSLDGGEQYF
13 TRBJ1-4 TRBV19 many - TGTGCCAGTAGTGAGATTTTAAATGAAAAACTGTTTTTT CASSEILNEKLFF
18 TRBJ1-6 TRBV2 - TRBD1 TGTGCCAGCAGTACTACAGGGGACCGGAGCTCCTATAATTCACCCCTCCACTTT CASSTTGDRSSYNSPLHF
14 TRBJ2-7 TRBV7-6 - TRBD2 TGTGCCAGCAGCCCACGCGGGAGTGACTACGAGCAGTACTTC CASSPRGSDYEQYF
15 TRBJ2-1 TRBV12-3/TRBV12-4 - - TGTGCCAGCAGCGTAGGCGTTAGCTCCTACAATGAGCAGTTCTTC CASSVGVSSYNEQFF
13 TRBJ1-1 TRBV15 few - TGTGCCACCAGCGAACAGGGTAACACTGAAGCTTTCTTT CATSEQGNTEAFF
16 TRBJ2-7 TRBV10-2 many TRBD1 TGCGCCAGCAGCGGTCCTCCGGGACAGGCCTCCTACGAGCAGTACTTC CASSGPPGQASYEQYF
12 TRBJ2-7 TRBV29-1 - TRBD1 TGCGGCGTGACAAGACAGGGCTACGAGCAGTACTTC CGVTRQGYEQYF
14 TRBJ2-7 TRBV7-9 many TRBD1 TGTGCCAGCAGCTTAAGACAGGGGTCCTACGAGCAGTACTTC CASSLRQGSYEQYF
16 TRBJ2-5 TRBV7-2 many TRBD1 TGTGCCAGCAGCTTAGCTTCCTCAGGGGGCCAAGAGACCCAGTACTTC CASSLASSGGQETQYF
11 TRBJ1-1 TRBV30 few - TGTGCCTTCGGACGGACCACTGAAGCTTTCTTT CAFGRTTEAFF
13 TRBJ2-7 TRBV6-6 - - TGTGCCAGCAGGGGGGACGACTCCTACGAGCAGTACTTC CASRGDDSYEQYF
19 TRBJ1-6 TRBV2 - - TGTGCCAGCAGGGGGGCTGGGGAGGGGAGGGTGCGGGGGGATTCACCCCTCCACTTT CASRGAGEGRVRGDSPLHF
14 TRBJ2-3 TRBV2 many - TGTGCCAGCAGTGCGCGGGCTAGCACAGATACGCAGTATTTT CASSARASTDTQYF
14 TRBJ1-4 TRBV29-1 - - TGCAGCGTTGCAACCGGGACGGACGGAGAAAAACTGTTTTTT CSVATGTDGEKLFF
16 TRBJ1-2 TRBV7-8 - - TGTGCCAGCAGCTTAGCTCTCAGACTGCTAAACTATGGCTACACCTTC CASSLALRLLNYGYTF
14 TRBJ2-3 TRBV2 - TRBD1 TGTGCCAGCAGCGCCGGGACAGTTGGAGATACGCAGTATTTT CASSAGTVGDTQYF
15 TRBJ1-6 TRBV10-3 - - TGTGCCATCAGTCGATTGGGCCCTTCCAATTCACCCCTCCACTTT CAISRLGPSNSPLHF
15 TRBJ2-7 TRBV12-3/TRBV12-4 - - TGTGCCAGCAGCCCTGGGTGGCCTTCAACCTACGAGCAGTACTTC CASSPGWPSTYEQYF
14 TRBJ2-7 TRBV24-1 - - TGTGCCACCAGTGGCGGGGCAGGGTCCTTCGAGCAGTACTTC CATSGGAGSFEQYF
15 TRBJ2-3 TRBV7-8 - - TGTGCCAGCAGCGACTTGAGCGGTGGCACAGATACGCAGTATTTT CASSDLSGGTDTQYF
15 TRBJ1-1 TRBV7-9 many - TGTGCCAGCAGGGGACAAGCGGGTGGGGTAACTGAAGCTTTCTTT CASRGQAGGVTEAFF
16 TRBJ1-5 TRBV18 - TRBD1 TGTGCCAGCTCGCCGGGACAGCCATATAGCAATCAGCCCCAGCATTTT CASSPGQPYSNQPQHF
14 TRBJ2-7 TRBV20-1 - TRBD1 TGCAGTGCTGAGTCGAGACAGGGGATCAACGAGCAGTACTTC CSAESRQGINEQYF
20 TRBJ1-4 TRBV9 few - TGTGCCAGCAGCGTAGAAGGCCAGGACACCCCAACCCCAACTACTGAAAAACTGTTTTTT CASSVEGQDTPTPTTEKLFF
11 TRBJ2-7 TRBV5-1 - - TGCGCCAGCAACCCCTCCTACGAGCAGTACTTC CASNPSYEQYF
14 TRBJ1-1 TRBV20-1 - - TGCAGTGCTAGCCCGTTCGAGGGGAACACTGAAGCTTTCTTT CSASPFEGNTEAFF
14 TRBJ2-1 TRBV19 many - TGTGCCAGTAGTACAAGGGCCGGTGAAAATGAGCAGTTCTTC CASSTRAGENEQFF
14 TRBJ2-5 TRBV7-9 - - TGTGCCAGCAGCGAACGTGGTGAAGGAGAGACCCAGTACTTC CASSERGEGETQYF